Here is one T cell receptor beta chain with its context. Study processing details: By means of reference gene primer amplification, nucleated cell counts were estimated. Using immunoSEQ multiplex PCR, the repertoire was profiled, and TCRdb retains in-frame clones only, with some absent. That table is the source of V, J and clone size, and D and trimming were worked out from the DNA. The sample has approximately 190,000 clones, around four fifths seen once. This entry is derived from a study of blood T cell repertoires in COVID-19. Study summary: Acute and convalescent COVID-19 samples came from the United States, Italy and Spain.

Germline CDR1 reads SGDLS; CDR2 reads YYNGEE. The CDR3 is made up of 17 amino acids. The ends were cut back, 1 base at V and 3 bases at J, with 19 bases in the middle. The chain employs TRBV9 and TRBJ2-5; TRBD2 might be the D (6 bases). The source material was peripheral blood. This receptor was identified in a woman aged 25 to 39 with acute or convalescent COVID-19. DNA for the CDR3: TGTGCCAGCAGCGTACGGCCGGGCGGGGCCCCCAAAGAGACCCAGTACTTC. Translating it yields CASSVRPGGAPKETQYF. The full variable domain, completed using reference TRBV9 and TRBJ2-5, is DSGVTQTPKHLITATGQRVTLRCSPRSGDLSVYWYQQSLDQGLQFLIQYYNGEERAKGNILERFSAQQFPDLHSELNLSSLELGDSALYFCASSVRPGGAPKETQYFGPGTRLLVL.